The source of this TCR beta chain is a study of T-cell memory formation after mild COVID-19. Findings and caveats of the study: Some SARS-CoV-2-responding clones were already detected in memory before infection. Clones contracting over day 15 to 85 were CD4/CD8 balanced, with later expanders leaning CD4+.

Note on this clonotype: The antigen is undetermined.

TCRdb passed the 5' RACE reads through MiXCR, listing each CDR3 protein once. The data hold 100,000 to 150,000 distinct CDR3 sequences, with roughly 6.2% observed a single time. After removal of 4 bases from V and 1 base from J, the junction contained 5 bases not matched to a gene. Looked up from germline, CDR1 is SGHRS and CDR2 is YFSETQ. This CDR3 is built from 15 residues. The V and J genes are TRBV5-1 and TRBJ2-3; 8 bases fit TRBD1. Sequencing was carried out using PBMCs or a T cell subset sorted from them (not recorded which). The clonotype originates from an adult woman who had mild COVID-19 (a few samples of this study predate the infection). Cell type and time point are not known. This CDR3 is CASSASGQGTDTQYF. The CDR3 DNA sequence: TGCGCCAGCAGCGCGTCGGGACAGGGCACAGATACGCAGTATTTT.